Each of the 12 T cell receptor beta chains below was sequenced from the same sample in a study of cytomegalovirus exposure and HLA in healthy donors. Primers included in the PCR were 60 Vbeta and 13 Jbeta primers. The protocol was immunoSEQ multiplex PCR, while the TCRdb copy is restricted to in-frame clones and leaves out a portion. The data hold about 130,000 clones, with about 79% observed a single time. The sequencing sample was made of PBMCs. The receptors stem from a man younger than 30 in good health and CMV-seronegative.

The chain links TRBV27 to TRBJ2-1; D not certain. With 0 bases removed from V and 9 bases from J, the gap between germline ends came to 18 bases. Germline assignment: CDR1 MNHEY and CDR2 SMNVEV (reference sequence). The CDR3 sequence is 16 residues long. This chain's CDR3 is CASSLSISSALSEQFF. Written as DNA, the CDR3 is TGTGCCAGCAGTTTATCGATTTCGTCCGCCCTTAGTGAGCAGTTCTTC.

The CDR3 DNA sequence: TGTGCCGCGGGACTTGGAGTCTACACTGAAGCTTTCTTT. This sequence encodes CAAGLGVYTEAFF. The gene calls are TRBV28 and TRBJ1-1, with a tentative D call TRBD1 (5 bases). V lost 11 bases, J lost 3 bases, and 16 bases lay in between. The CDR3 sequence is 13 residues long. Germline V CDR1 and CDR2: MDHEN, SYDVKM.

This rearrangement joins TRBV11-3 to TRBJ2-7; the match to TRBD2 covers 9 bases. This CDR3 is built from 15 residues. Unmatched junction bases numbered 5, after V lost 5 bases and J lost 0 bases. Germline CDR1 SGHNT, CDR2 YENEEA. Here the CDR3 DNA reads TGTGCCAGCAGCCCTAGCGGGGTTCACTCCTACGAGCAGTACTTC. Translation gives CASSPSGVHSYEQYF.

This sequence joins TRBV10-2 and TRBJ1-5, with D perhaps TRBD1 (5 bases). The CDR3 covers 16 residues. Trimming shortened V by 3 bases and J by 0 bases, and 12 bases separated the two germline ends. Germline V gives CDR1 WSHSY, CDR2 SAAADI. The CDR3 DNA reads TGCGCCAGCAGTGAAGTCAGGGTGATTAGCAATCAGCCCCAGCATTTT. Translating it yields CASSEVRVISNQPQHF.

The gene calls are TRBV27 and TRBJ2-3, with TRBD1 matching over 7 bases. The CDR3 loop spans 15 amino acids. CDR1 is MNHEY and CDR2 is SMNVEV in the germline V gene (reference sequence). The V segment lost 6 bases and the J segment 1 base; nucleotides outside the gene matches: 7. The CDR3 DNA sequence: TGTGCCAGCAGATCCGCCGGGACAGGCACAGATACGCAGTATTTT. As protein: CASRSAGTGTDTQYF.

V gene TRBV11-2 combines with J gene TRBJ2-1; no clear D. Trimming cost V 3 bases and J 3 bases, with 12 bases left between them. The CDR3 covers 15 residues. Looked up from germline, CDR1 is SGHAT and CDR2 is FQNNGV. The CDR3 bases are TGTGCCAGCAGCTTTAGCTTGAATGGCTACAATGAGCAGTTCTTC. This sequence encodes CASSFSLNGYNEQFF.

In regard to this clone: Distinct nucleotide sequences in the sample also encode this CDR3. This rearrangement joins TRBV4-1 to TRBJ1-2, with 7 nucleotides matching TRBD1. The CDR3 is 15 residues long. Trimming at V came to 4 bases and at J to 5 bases, leaving 10 bases not matched to a gene. Germline CDR1 and CDR2: MGHRA and YSYEKL. The CDR3 loop reads CASSPGQGGTYGYTF. The CDR3 DNA follows: TGCGCCAGCAGCCCGGGGCAGGGGGGAACTTATGGCTACACCTTC.

The V and J genes are TRBV5-1 and TRBJ1-3; 7 bases agree with TRBD1. CDR3 length: 16 residues. In germline, CDR1 is SGHRS, CDR2 YFSETQ. V dropped 0 bases and J dropped 0; count of bases not matched to a gene: 3. CDR3 sequence (DNA): TGCGCCAGCAGCTTGGGACAGGGATTCTCTGGAAACACCATATATTTT. This translates into CASSLGQGFSGNTIYF.

This clone turned up a few times. The J gene is TRBJ1-2, the V gene TRBV4-1, with 11 bases matching TRBD1. Unmatched junction bases numbered 4, after V lost 0 bases and J lost 4 bases. Germline V gene lookup returns CDR1 MGHRA and CDR2 YSYEKL. This CDR3 contains 16 residues. In DNA, the CDR3 is TGCGCCAGCAGCCAAGAGGGACAGGGGGTGCGCTATGGCTACACCTTC. It encodes CASSQEGQGVRYGYTF.

The chain recombines TRBV4-3 with TRBJ1-6; a possible D gene is TRBD1 (6 bases). CDR1 is LGHNA and CDR2 is YSLEER in the germline V gene. Trimming took off 0 bases at V and 0 bases at J, with 12 bases between the two ends. The CDR3 sequence is 18 residues long. This chain's CDR3 is CASSQDSRGSSYNSPLHF. CDR3 coding DNA: TGCGCCAGCAGCCAAGATAGTAGGGGGAGCTCCTATAATTCACCCCTCCACTTT.

V usage is TRBV6-6 and J usage is TRBJ1-2; D is perhaps TRBD1 (5 bases). There are 11 residues in the CDR3. V lost 6 bases and J lost 5, with 7 bases in between. Germline CDR1 reads MNHNY; CDR2 reads SVGAGI (reference sequence). This CDR3 is CASRTAYGYTF. CDR3 DNA: TGTGCCAGCAGGACAGCGTATGGCTACACCTTC.

V is TRBV6-1 and J is TRBJ1-2; unclear D gene. CDR1 MNHNS and CDR2 SASEGT come from the germline V gene. There are 16 residues in the CDR3. Trimming took off 1 base at V and 5 bases at J, with 17 bases between the two ends. The DNA of the CDR3 is TGTGCCAGCAGTGAAGACGAGGTCTCCACCCCTTATGGCTACACCTTC. It encodes CASSEDEVSTPYGYTF.